This T cell receptor (beta chain) originates from a study of blood T cell repertoires in COVID-19. Profiling relied on immunoSEQ multiplex PCR, and the TCRdb table lists in-frame clones only, not all of them. The table lists 95,000 to 110,000 clones, about 90% of them singletons. The ends lost 3 bases at V and 5 bases at J; junction bases unmatched: 10. The CDR3 consists of 15 residues. The origin of this receptor is a man aged 50 or older with acute or convalescent COVID-19. The V gene is TRBV23-1, the J gene TRBJ2-7; the match to TRBD1 covers 7 bases. TRBV23-1 counts as an open reading frame of uncertain function. The sequenced sample consisted of peripheral blood. CDR3 residues: CASSQGQSHQDEQYF. The CDR3 DNA reads TGCGCCAGCAGTCAGGGACAGTCTCACCAAGACGAGCAGTACTTC.